This TCR beta chain originates from a study of human T cells and chemical hapten exposure (dated by TCRdb to the early 2020s). Regarding the research as a whole: For sensitization, 2% DPC in acetone was applied to a roughly 2 cm by roughly 2 cm area of upper inner arm skin. Blood was sampled from patients pre-sensitization (week 0) and at 2, 6 and about 24 weeks after DPC sensitization. Weekly therapeutic DPC doses were additionally applied to the scalp of patients throughout the roughly 26-week study period. The patient cohort, mostly female, included alopecia areata with under or over 50% scalp involvement, alopecia totalis and alopecia universalis. Libraries were combined into a pool for sequencing, and differences in TCR yield between samples came mainly from small differences in library volumes within the pool. About 30 alopecia patients provided blood for TCR sequencing at one to four time points (pre-sensitization, 2, 6 and 24 weeks). Patch testing was done on the upper back using Finn chambers containing 0.01% DPC, and results were scored after 6 days according to International Contact Dermatitis Research Group standards. In alopecia patients, the study followed how the peripheral blood TCR repertoire changed in vivo over primary and secondary sensitization to diphenylcyclopropenone (DPC), a hapten. Study-wide conclusions, independent of this receptor: The number of TCRs above 1 in 1000 frequency did not change with DPC sensitization; there was no evidence of global repertoire structure alterations. Because all patients had alopecia, a presumed autoimmune disease, the immune response of the patients might differ from that of healthy individuals. Repeated subsampling changed both the strength of the expansion versus patch-test correlation and the threshold at which the correlation became significant. A positive correlation was found between the number of PT1 expanded TCRs and patch test score, with significance reached at thresholds 8, 16 and 32 but not 4. Significantly more large CDR3 similarity clusters were formed by expanded TCRs than by pre-sensitization or healthy control sets, consistent with antigen-driven responses.

Here V drops 3 bases and J drops 8 bases, and the junction holds 2 bases not matched to any gene. Taken from the germline V gene (reference sequence), the CDR1 and CDR2 loops are GTSNPN and SVGIG. Including the terminal cysteine and phenylalanine, the CDR3 comprises 13 residues. Left in the record is the CDR3 DNA by itself, 39 bases read in frame from the first base. This clonotype came up a few times. Its antigen is currently not known. No base quality information exists; no much larger clone differs at one position. Library method: RACE. Sequencing was performed on a NextSeq 500. During library preparation, unique molecular identifiers were attached to individual cDNA molecules so that TCRs could be counted in a quantitative, reproducible way. Both TCR alpha and TCR beta chains were sequenced from each blood RNA sample. In the source study's methods: The median number of TCRs per sample was 95,638, ranging from about 20,000 to 750,000. V, J and CDR3 annotation of the TCR reads was carried out using the Decombinator software suite. Every sample was subsampled to the same number of TCRs (28,000) for the PS versus PT1 abundance plots. Expanded TCRs were defined as absent before sensitization and observed at least eight times at the 2-week time point. The raw public data were reprocessed by TCRdb itself: fastp quality trimming at Q25, MiXCR clonotype calling, in-frame beta chains only. Identical CDR3 proteins give one entry, which carries the most common genes and DNA. TCRdb, not the original authors, processed these V and J calls. The sample table holds about 82,000 distinct CDR3 sequences, of which 10% to 13% were seen once. The top ten hold approximately 3.5% of the sample.

The time point tag for this specimen amounts to: patch test 3, about 24 weeks after DPC sensitization. Sample treatment or condition, as interpreted from the label and publication: therapeutic diphenylcyclopropenone sensitization with weekly scalp DPC. At each patch-test visit, blood was drawn before the patch test was applied. Eligible patients were aged 18 to 70, diagnosed with alopecia, deemed suitable for DPC therapy, and excluded if pregnant. Total RNA was extracted from unfractionated whole blood collected in Tempus Blood RNA tubes. The source material was whole blood, sampled in connection with sensitization to the hapten diphenylcyclopropenone (DPC). The TCR comes from a woman in her 50s with alopecia areata. Some clones in this sample may be carry-over from other donors' samples. The chain employs TRBV30 and TRBJ2-1; 12 bases in between match TRBD1. The CDR3 is CAWRGTGGHEQFF. The DNA reads TGTGCCTGGAGAGGGACAGGGGGCCATGAGCAGTTCTTC. The CDR3, completed at both ends by the reference TRBV30 and TRBJ2-1 genes, gives the full variable domain SQTIHQWPATLVQPVGSPLSLECTVEGTSNPNLYWYRQAAGRGLQLLFYSVGIGQISSEVPQNLSASRPQDRQFILSSKKLLLSDSGFYLCAWRGTGGHEQFFGPGTRLTVL.